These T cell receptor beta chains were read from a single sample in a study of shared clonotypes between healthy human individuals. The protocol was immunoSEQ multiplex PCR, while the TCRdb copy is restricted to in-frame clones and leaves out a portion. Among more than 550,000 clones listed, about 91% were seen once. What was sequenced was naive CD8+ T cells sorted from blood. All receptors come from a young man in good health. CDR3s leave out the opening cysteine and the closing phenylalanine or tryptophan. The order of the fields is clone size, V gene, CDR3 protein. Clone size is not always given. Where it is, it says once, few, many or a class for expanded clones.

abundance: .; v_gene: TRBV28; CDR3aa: ASSLTGNRPLSSYNEQF
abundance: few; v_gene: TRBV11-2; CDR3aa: ASRGLAEETQY
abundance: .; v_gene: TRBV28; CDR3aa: ASSFTVLEQY
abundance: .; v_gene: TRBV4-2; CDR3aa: ASSQGRGRSYEQY
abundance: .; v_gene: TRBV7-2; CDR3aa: ASSLRGQGFDEQY
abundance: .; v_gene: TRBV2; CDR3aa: ATRVYGTTEAF
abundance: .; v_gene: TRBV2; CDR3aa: ASEPGQGAREQY
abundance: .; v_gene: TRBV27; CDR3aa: ATQPKGLAGGYEQY
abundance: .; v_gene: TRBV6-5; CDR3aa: ASSLQGAATDTQY
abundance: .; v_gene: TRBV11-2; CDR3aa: ASSLVHGNTEAF
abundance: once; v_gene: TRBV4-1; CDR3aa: ASSQEAGLAGGPYNEQF
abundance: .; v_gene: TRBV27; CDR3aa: ASSSWTSGDPMGPDTQY
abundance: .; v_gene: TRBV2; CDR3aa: ASSGIANVLT
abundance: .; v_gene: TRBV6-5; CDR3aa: ASIRTSGNYNEQF